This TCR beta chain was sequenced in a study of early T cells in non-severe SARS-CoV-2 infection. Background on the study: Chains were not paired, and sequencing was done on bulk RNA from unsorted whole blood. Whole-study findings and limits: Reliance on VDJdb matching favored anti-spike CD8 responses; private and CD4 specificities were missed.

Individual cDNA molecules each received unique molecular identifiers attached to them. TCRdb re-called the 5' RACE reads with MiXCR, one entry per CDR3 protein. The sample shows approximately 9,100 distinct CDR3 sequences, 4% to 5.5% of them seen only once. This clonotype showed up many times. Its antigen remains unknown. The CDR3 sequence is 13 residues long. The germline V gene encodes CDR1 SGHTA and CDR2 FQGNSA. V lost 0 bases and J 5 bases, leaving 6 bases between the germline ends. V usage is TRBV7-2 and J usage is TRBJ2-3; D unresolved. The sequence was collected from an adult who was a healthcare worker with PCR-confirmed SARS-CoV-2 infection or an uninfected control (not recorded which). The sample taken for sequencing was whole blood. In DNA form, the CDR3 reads TGTGCCAGCAGCTTAGCCCTGGGAGATACGCAGTATTTT. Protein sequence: CASSLALGDTQYF.